Sequencing of this TCR beta chain was carried out in a study of radiation and T cells in renal cell carcinoma. Libraries were prepared by immunoSEQ multiplex PCR; TCRdb keeps only in-frame clonotypes and omits some of them. The data show approximately 83,000 clones, around four fifths seen once. The sample's time point: blood 4 weeks post-SBRT, at nephrectomy. Treatment described: 15 Gy SBRT to primary tumor, nephrectomy 4 weeks later. The patient's renal cell carcinoma had clear cell pathology. This CDR3 is built from 12 residues. Germline V gene data show CDR1 as SNHLY and CDR2 as FYNNEI. V lost 4 bases and J 7 bases, leaving 8 bases between the germline ends.

The source of this sequence is a man aged 45 to 65 with renal cell carcinoma. This chain joins TRBV2 and TRBJ2-1; D is perhaps TRBD1 (6 bases). The sequencing here drew on blood, taken from a patient whose treatment included radiotherapy and nephrectomy. The DNA of the CDR3 is TGTGCCAGCAGTGGGACAGCGAATGAGCAGTTCTTC. Amino acid sequence: CASSGTANEQFF.